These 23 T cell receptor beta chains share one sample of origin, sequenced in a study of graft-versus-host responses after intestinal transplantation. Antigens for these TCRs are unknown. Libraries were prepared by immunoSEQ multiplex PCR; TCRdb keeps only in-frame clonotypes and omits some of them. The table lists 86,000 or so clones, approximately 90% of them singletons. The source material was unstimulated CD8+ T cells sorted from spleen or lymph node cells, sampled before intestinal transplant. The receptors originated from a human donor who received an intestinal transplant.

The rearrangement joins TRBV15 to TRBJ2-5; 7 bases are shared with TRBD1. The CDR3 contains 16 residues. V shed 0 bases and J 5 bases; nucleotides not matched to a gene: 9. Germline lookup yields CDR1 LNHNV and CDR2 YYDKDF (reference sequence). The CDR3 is CATSRETQGDRETQYF. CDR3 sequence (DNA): TGTGCCACCAGCAGAGAGACGCAGGGGGATAGGGAGACCCAGTACTTC.

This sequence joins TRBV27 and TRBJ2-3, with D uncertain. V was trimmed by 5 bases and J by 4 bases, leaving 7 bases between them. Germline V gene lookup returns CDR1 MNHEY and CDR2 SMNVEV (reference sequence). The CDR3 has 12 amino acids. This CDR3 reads CASSKLADTQYF. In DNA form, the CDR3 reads TGTGCCAGCAGTAAACTTGCAGATACGCAGTATTTT.

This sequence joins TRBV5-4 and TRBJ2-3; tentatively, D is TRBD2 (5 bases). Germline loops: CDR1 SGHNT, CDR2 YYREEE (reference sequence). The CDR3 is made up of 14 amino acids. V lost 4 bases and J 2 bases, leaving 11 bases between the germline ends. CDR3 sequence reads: CASSPIRDTDTQYF. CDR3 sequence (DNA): TGTGCCAGCAGCCCAATCCGGGACACAGATACGCAGTATTTT.

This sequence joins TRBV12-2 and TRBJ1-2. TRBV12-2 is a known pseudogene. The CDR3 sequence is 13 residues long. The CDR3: CASSGNTYYGYTF. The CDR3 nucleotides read TGTGCCAGCAGCGGTAACACCTACTATGGCTACACCTTC.

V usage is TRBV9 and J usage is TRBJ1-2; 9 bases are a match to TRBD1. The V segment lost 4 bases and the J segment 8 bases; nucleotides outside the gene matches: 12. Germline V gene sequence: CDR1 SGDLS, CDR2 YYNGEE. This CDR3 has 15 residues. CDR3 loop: CASSPPGTGPYGYTF. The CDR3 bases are TGTGCCAGCAGCCCCCCCGGGACAGGGCCATACGGCTACACCTTC.

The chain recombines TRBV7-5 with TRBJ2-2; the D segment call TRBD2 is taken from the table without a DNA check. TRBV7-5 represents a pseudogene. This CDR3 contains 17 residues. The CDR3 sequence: CVRCASGGPDNTGELFF. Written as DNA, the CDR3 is TGTGTCAGATGTGCTAGCGGGGGGCCTGATAACACCGGGGAGCTGTTTTTT.

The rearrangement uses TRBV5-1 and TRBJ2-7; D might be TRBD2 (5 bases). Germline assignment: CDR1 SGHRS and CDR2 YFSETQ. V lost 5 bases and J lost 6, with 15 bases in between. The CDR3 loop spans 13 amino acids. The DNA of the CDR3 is TGCGCCAGCAGGATCCCCGGGGATGGCGAGCAGTACTTC. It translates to CASRIPGDGEQYF.

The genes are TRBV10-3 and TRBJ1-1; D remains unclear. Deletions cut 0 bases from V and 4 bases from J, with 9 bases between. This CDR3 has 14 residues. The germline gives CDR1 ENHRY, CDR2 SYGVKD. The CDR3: CAISESEPATEAFF. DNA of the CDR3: TGTGCCATCAGTGAGTCAGAGCCGGCCACTGAAGCTTTCTTT.

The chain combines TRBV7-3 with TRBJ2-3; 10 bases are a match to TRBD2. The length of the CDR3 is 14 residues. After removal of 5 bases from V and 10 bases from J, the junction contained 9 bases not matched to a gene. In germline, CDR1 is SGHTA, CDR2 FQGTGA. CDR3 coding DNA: TGTGCCAGCAGCGCCACACCGGGACTAGCGCCGCAGTATTTT. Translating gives CASSATPGLAPQYF. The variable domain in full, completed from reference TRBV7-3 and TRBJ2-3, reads GAGVSQTPSNKVTEKGKYVELRCDPISGHTALYWYRQSLGQGPEFLIYFQGTGAADDSGLPNDRFFAVRPEGSVSTLKIQRTERGDSAVYLCASSATPGLAPQYFGPGTRLTVL.

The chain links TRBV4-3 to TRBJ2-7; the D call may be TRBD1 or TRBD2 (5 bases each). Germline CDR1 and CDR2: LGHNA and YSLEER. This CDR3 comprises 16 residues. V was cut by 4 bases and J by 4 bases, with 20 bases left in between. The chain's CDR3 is CASSLQWEGDPYEQYF. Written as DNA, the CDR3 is TGCGCCAGCAGCCTCCAATGGGAAGGGGACCCATACGAGCAGTACTTC.

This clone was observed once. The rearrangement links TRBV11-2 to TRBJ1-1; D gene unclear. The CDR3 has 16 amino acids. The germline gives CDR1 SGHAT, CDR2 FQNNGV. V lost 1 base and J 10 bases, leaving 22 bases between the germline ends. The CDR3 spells CASSLVGSISTDGAFF. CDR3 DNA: TGTGCCAGCAGCTTAGTGGGCAGTATATCCACTGATGGAGCTTTCTTT.

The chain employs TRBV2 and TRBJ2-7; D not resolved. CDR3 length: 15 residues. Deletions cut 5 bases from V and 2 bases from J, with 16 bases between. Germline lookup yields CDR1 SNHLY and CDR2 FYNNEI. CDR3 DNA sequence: TGTGCCAGCAGTTCCCTTCCGGGTTCTACCTACGAGCAGTACTTC. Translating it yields CASSSLPGSTYEQYF.

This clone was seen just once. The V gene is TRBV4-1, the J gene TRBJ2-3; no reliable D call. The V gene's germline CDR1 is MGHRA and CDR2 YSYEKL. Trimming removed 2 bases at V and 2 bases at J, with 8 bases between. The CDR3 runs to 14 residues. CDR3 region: CASSQTLDTDTQYF. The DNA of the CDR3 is TGCGCCAGCAGCCAAACCCTTGACACAGATACGCAGTATTTT.

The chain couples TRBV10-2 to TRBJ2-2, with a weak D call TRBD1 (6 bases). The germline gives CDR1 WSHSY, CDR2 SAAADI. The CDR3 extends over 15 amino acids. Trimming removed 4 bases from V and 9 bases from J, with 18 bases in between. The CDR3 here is CASSGWTDLKWELFF. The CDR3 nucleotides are TGCGCCAGCAGTGGTTGGACAGACCTCAAGTGGGAGCTGTTTTTT.

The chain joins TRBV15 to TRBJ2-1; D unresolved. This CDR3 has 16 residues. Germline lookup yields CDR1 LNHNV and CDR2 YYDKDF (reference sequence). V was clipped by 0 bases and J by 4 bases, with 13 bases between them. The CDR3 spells CATSRDHGTVYNEQFF. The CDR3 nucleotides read TGTGCCACCAGCAGAGATCACGGAACGGTATACAATGAGCAGTTCTTC.

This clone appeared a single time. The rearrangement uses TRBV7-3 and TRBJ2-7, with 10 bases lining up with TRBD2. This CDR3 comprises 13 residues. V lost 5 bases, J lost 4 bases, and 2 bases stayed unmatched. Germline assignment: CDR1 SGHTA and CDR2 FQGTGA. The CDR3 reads CASSGLAEYEQYF. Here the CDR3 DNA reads TGTGCCAGCAGCGGACTAGCGGAGTACGAGCAGTACTTC.

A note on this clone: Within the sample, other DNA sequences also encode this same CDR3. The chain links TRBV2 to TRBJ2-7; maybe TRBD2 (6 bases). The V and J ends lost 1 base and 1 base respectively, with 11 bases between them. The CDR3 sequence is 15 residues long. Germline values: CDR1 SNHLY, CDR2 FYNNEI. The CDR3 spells CASSEVGGGSYEQYF. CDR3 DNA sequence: TGTGCCAGCAGTGAAGTGGGGGGAGGATCCTACGAGCAGTACTTC.

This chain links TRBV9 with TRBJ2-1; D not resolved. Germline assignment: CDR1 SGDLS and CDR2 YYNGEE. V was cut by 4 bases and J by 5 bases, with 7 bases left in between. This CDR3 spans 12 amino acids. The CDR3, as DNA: TGTGCCAGCAGCAAATGGAACAATGAGCAGTTCTTC. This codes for CASSKWNNEQFF.

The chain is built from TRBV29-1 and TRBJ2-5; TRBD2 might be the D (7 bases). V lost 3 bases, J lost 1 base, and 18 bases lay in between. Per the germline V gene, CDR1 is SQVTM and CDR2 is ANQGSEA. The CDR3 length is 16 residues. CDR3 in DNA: TGCAGCGTTGATCGCGAGGGGGGGCTTGGCCAAGAGACCCAGTACTTC. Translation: CSVDREGGLGQETQYF.

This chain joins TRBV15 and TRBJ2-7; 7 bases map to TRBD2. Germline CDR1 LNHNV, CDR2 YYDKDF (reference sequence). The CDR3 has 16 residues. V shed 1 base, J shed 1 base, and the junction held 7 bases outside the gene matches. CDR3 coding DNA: TGTGCCACCAGCAGAGGGTTAGCCGGGGGGTCCTACGAGCAGTACTTC. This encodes CATSRGLAGGSYEQYF.

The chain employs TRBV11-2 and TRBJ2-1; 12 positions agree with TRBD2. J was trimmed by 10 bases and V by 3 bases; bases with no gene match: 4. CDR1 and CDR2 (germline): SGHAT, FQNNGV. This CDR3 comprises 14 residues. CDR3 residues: CASSLGLAGGEQFF. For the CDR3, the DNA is TGTGCCAGCAGCTTGGGACTAGCGGGTGGGGAGCAGTTCTTC.

The CDR3 spells CASQLNTEAFF. In nucleotides, the CDR3 is TGTGCCAGTCAGTTGAACACTGAAGCTTTCTTT. This rearrangement joins TRBV19 to TRBJ1-1; D gene unclear. The germline V gene encodes CDR1 LNHDA and CDR2 SQIVND (reference sequence). Trimming removed 8 bases at V and 0 bases at J, with 4 bases between. This CDR3 comprises 11 residues.

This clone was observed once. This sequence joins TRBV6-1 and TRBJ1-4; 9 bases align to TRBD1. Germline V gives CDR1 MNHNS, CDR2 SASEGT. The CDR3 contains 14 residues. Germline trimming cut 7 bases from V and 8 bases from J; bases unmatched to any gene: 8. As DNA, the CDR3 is TGTGCCAGCACCGCGGACAGGGGAGAGGAAAAACTGTTTTTT. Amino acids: CASTADRGEEKLFF.